Below are 29 T cell receptor beta chains sequenced from a single sample in a study of read filtering for tumor transcriptome and immune sequencing. From about 400 ng of RNA, a library with molecular barcoded alpha/delta and beta/gamma adaptors was made. TCRdb ran MiXCR on the reads and lists one entry per CDR3 protein. The sample holds 35,000 to 50,000 distinct CDR3 sequences; approximately 15% are singletons and the top ten take 6.5% to 8.5%. Material for sequencing was a population of CD138-negative cells sorted from bone marrow. These receptors were obtained from a donor over 35 with multiple myeloma.

This clonotype was detected ten times or more. The chain is built from TRBV29-1 and TRBJ1-3; the D gene is possibly TRBD1 (5 bases). Germline assignment: CDR1 SQVTM and CDR2 ANQGSEA. V was shortened by 6 bases and J by 3 bases, with 9 bases between the two germline ends. The CDR3 has 12 amino acids. CDR3 sequence reads: CSVRDFGNTIYF. In nucleotides, the CDR3 is TGCAGCGTCCGGGACTTTGGAAACACCATATATTTT.

This clonotype was recorded many times. The chain is built from TRBV28 and TRBJ2-5; the D call may be TRBD1 or TRBD2 (6 bases each). There are 14 residues in the CDR3. From germline, CDR1 is MDHEN and CDR2 SYDVKM. Between the trimmed V and J ends, which lost 5 bases and 4 bases, there was a span of 14 bases. The CDR3: CASSPSRGGETQYF. The CDR3 DNA follows: TGTGCCAGCAGTCCCTCCAGGGGAGGAGAGACCCAGTACTTC.

V usage is TRBV6-2 or TRBV6-3 and J usage is TRBJ1-5; TRBD1 aligns across 9 bases. The CDR3 sequence is 16 residues long. V lost 5 bases and J lost 0; bases outside the gene matches: 5. The germline V gene has CDR1 MNHEY and CDR2 SVGEGT. CDR3 region: CASSPQGAASNQPQHF. CDR3 sequence (DNA): TGTGCCAGCAGTCCACAGGGGGCGGCTAGCAATCAGCCCCAGCATTTT.

This chain connects TRBV14 to TRBJ2-7; 8 bases are a match to TRBD1. Germline V gives CDR1 SGHDN, CDR2 FVKESK. The J segment lost 2 bases and the V segment lost 4 bases, leaving 4 bases of the junction unmatched. The CDR3 contains 14 residues. The CDR3: CASSPGRGPYEQYF. CDR3 sequence (DNA): TGTGCCAGCAGCCCAGGCAGGGGGCCCTACGAGCAGTACTTC.

This clonotype was picked up many times. An end of the junction does not agree with germline; a read error may underlie this. The rearrangement links TRBV7-7 to TRBJ2-5, with 7 bases lining up with TRBD2. Germline V gene sequence: CDR1 SSHAT, CDR2 FNYEAQ (reference sequence). The CDR3 is 15 amino acids. CDR3: CASSPTMGTTGTQYF. As DNA, the CDR3 is TGTGCTAGCAGCCCCACTATGGGGACTACAGGGACCCAGTACTTC.

This sequence joins TRBV7-2 and TRBJ2-3; no clear D. CDR3 length: 16 residues. Germline assignment: CDR1 SGHTA and CDR2 FQGNSA. Trimming stripped 5 bases from V and 5 bases from J, with 20 bases between. CDR3 loop: CASSQAPRSSEDTQYF. For the CDR3, the DNA is TGTGCCAGCAGCCAAGCTCCAAGGTCATCGGAAGATACGCAGTATTTT.

The chain joins TRBV2 to TRBJ1-2; D ambiguous. This CDR3 spans 13 amino acids. Between the trimmed V and J ends, which lost 3 bases and 6 bases, there was a span of 11 bases. Germline CDR1 SNHLY, CDR2 FYNNEI. The CDR3 region has the DNA TGTGCCAGCAGTGACCCCGGCGGGGATGGCTACACCTTC. Translating it yields CASSDPGGDGYTF.

This clonotype was observed at least ten times. V and J are TRBV5-4 and TRBJ2-3; no reliable D call. Deletions cut 1 base from V and 2 bases from J, with 8 bases between. CDR1 is SGHNT and CDR2 is YYREEE in the germline V gene (reference sequence). The CDR3 length is 14 residues. Written as DNA, the CDR3 is TGTGCCAGCAGCTTGATGCGGCTCACAGATACGCAGTATTTT. It translates to CASSLMRLTDTQYF.

A remark on this clonotype: One base separates it from a far larger clone, so it is likely a read error. The genes are TRBV6-1 and TRBJ1-5; weak D call: TRBD1 (6 bases). This CDR3 is built from 17 residues. The V end was cut by 5 bases, the J end by 5 bases, with 22 bases between. CDR1 MNHNS and CDR2 SASEGT come from the germline V gene. DNA for the CDR3: TGTGCCAGCAGTTACTCGAAAGGCGGGGGCGGCGATCAGCCCCAGCATTTT. It is translated as CASSYSKGGGGDQPQHF.

With respect to this clonotype: The likely explanation is a read error, given a far larger clone one base away. This chain joins TRBV12-3 or TRBV12-4 and TRBJ1-5, with a tentative D call TRBD1 (5 bases). There are 17 residues in the CDR3. The CDR3, as DNA: TGTGCTAGTGGCCGATCCCCTAGGGGAGGGGAGAGTCAGCCCCAGCATTTT. Its protein is CASGRSPRGGESQPQHF.

The table lists this clonotype with many counts. The genes are TRBV2 and TRBJ2-3; no clear D. Germline CDR1 and CDR2: SNHLY and FYNNEI. There are 15 residues in the CDR3. Trimming stripped 1 base from V and 0 bases from J, with 8 bases between. CDR3 sequence (DNA): TGTGCCAGCAGTGAAGTTCCGACTAGCACAGATACGCAGTATTTT. Translating gives CASSEVPTSTDTQYF.

The table lists this clonotype with a few counts. A much larger clone lies a single base off, so this may be a read error. The chain joins TRBV5-1 to TRBJ2-1; no clear D. Germline V gives CDR1 SGHRS, CDR2 YFSETQ. The CDR3 has 14 amino acids. The CDR3 bases are TGCGCCAGCAGCTTTGACGGATCCTACAATGGGCAGTTCTTC. Amino acids: CASSFDGSYNGQFF.

The table lists this clonotype with a few counts. This may be a read error: a much more frequent sequence differs by one nucleotide. The CDR3 nucleotides read TGTGCCACGCAGGGGGACTCCTACGAGCGGTACTTC. Its translation: CATQGDSYERYF. This chain uses TRBV6-6 with TRBJ2-7; possibly TRBD1 for D (7 bases). CDR3 length: 12 residues. Germline CDR1 and CDR2: MNHNY and SVGAGI (reference sequence).

The chain is built from TRBV25-1 and TRBJ2-1, with 9 bases lining up with TRBD2. The germline gives CDR1 MGHDK, CDR2 SYGVNS. V lost 8 bases, J lost 6 bases, and 11 bases stayed unmatched. The CDR3 has 15 amino acids. The CDR3 DNA reads TGTGCCAGCGCCAGAGCGGGGGGCCAGGGCAATGAGCAGTTCTTC. Protein product: CASARAGGQGNEQFF.

This clonotype appeared many times. This chain uses TRBV29-1 with TRBJ2-6; D may be TRBD1 (6 bases). The V and J ends lost 7 bases and 1 base respectively, with 20 bases between them. The CDR3 is made up of 17 amino acids. Germline V CDR1 and CDR2: SQVTM, ANQGSEA. The CDR3 coding sequence is TGCAGCGCTCCGGACAGCCGCGCGACGTCTGGGGCCAACGTCCTGACTTTC. Translating it yields CSAPDSRATSGANVLTF. The entire variable domain, with the rest obtained from reference TRBV29-1 and TRBJ2-6, is as follows: SAVISQKPSRDICQRGTSLTIQCQVDSQVTMMFWYRQQPGQSLTLIATANQGSEATYESGFVIDKFPISRPNLTFSTLTVSNMSPEDSSIYLCSAPDSRATSGANVLTFGAGSRLTVL.

This clonotype was picked up many times. V is TRBV28 and J is TRBJ2-7; D gene unclear. Trimming left V 2 bases short and J 0 bases short, with 8 bases between. The CDR3 has 14 amino acids. Germline V gene lookup returns CDR1 MDHEN and CDR2 SYDVKM. The CDR3 nucleotides are TGTGCCAGCAGTTTAGTATCCTTCTCCTACGAGCAGTACTTC. This codes for CASSLVSFSYEQYF.

This clonotype was observed at least ten times. This chain uses TRBV20-1 with TRBJ2-3; D might be TRBD1 (5 bases). Between the trimmed V and J ends, which lost 4 bases and 1 base, there was a span of 12 bases. The V gene's germline CDR1 is DFQATT and CDR2 SNEGSKA (reference sequence). CDR3 length: 14 amino acids. CDR3: CSAKGFGGTDTQYF. The CDR3 region has the DNA TGCAGTGCTAAGGGGTTTGGGGGCACAGATACGCAGTATTTT.

Worth noting for this clonotype: A read error may account for a junction end that differs from germline. CDR3 protein: CASSVALSTEAFF. The DNA of the CDR3 is TGTGCTAGCAGCGTAGCTCTGAGCACTGAAGCTTTCTTT. The V and J genes are TRBV11-3 and TRBJ1-1; D is ambiguous. Germline V gene lookup returns CDR1 SGHNT and CDR2 YENEEA. CDR3 size: 13 residues.

A few counts support this clonotype. A much larger clone differs from this one at a single base, so this may be a read error. For the CDR3, the DNA is TGTGCCAGCAGCCAGCCGGGAGGGAACACTGAAGCTGTCTTT. Its protein is CASSQPGGNTEAVF. The chain is built from TRBV7-8 and TRBJ1-1; D ambiguous. The germline V gene encodes CDR1 SGHVS and CDR2 FQNEAQ. The CDR3 has 14 amino acids. Complete variable domain (other parts from reference TRBV7-8 and TRBJ1-1): GAGVSQSPRYKVAKRGQDVALRCDPISGHVSLFWYQQALGQGPEFLTYFQNEAQLDKSGLPSDRFFAERPEGSVSTLKIQRTQQEDSAVYLCASSQPGGNTEAVFGQGTRLTVV.

This clonotype was observed at least ten times. The V call is TRBV7-9, the J call TRBJ2-1; TRBD2 agrees at 10 bases. Germline V gene data show CDR1 as SEHNR and CDR2 as FQNEAQ (reference sequence). V trimming: 5 bases; J trimming: 9 bases; junction bases outside the gene matches: 7. The CDR3 has 14 residues. In DNA, the CDR3 is TGTGCCAGCAGCCGTTCCCTAGCGGGGGCTGAGCAGTTCTTC. Residues: CASSRSLAGAEQFF.

Ten or more counts support this clonotype. V and J are TRBV3-1 and TRBJ1-6; perhaps TRBD1 as D (5 bases). The CDR3 is 16 amino acids. Trimming pared 2 bases from V and 7 bases from J, leaving 15 bases between. Germline V gene sequence: CDR1 LGHDT, CDR2 YNNKEL (reference sequence). The CDR3 loop is CASSQYQTALNSPLHF. The DNA of the CDR3 is TGTGCCAGCAGCCAATACCAGACAGCGTTGAATTCACCCCTCCACTTT. Complete variable domain (other parts from reference TRBV3-1 and TRBJ1-6): DTAVSQTPKYLVTQMGNDKSIKCEQNLGHDTMYWYKQDSKKFLKIMFSYNNKELIINETVPNRFSPKSPDKAHLNLHINSLELGDSAVYFCASSQYQTALNSPLHFGNGTRLTVT.

This clonotype has at least ten counts. The chain's CDR3 is CASSARGVTSPTDTQYF. CDR3 coding DNA: TGTGCCAGCAGCGCCCGGGGCGTAACTAGTCCCACAGATACGCAGTATTTT. The V and J genes are TRBV27 and TRBJ2-3; D may be TRBD1 or TRBD2 (5 bases each). V was trimmed by 6 bases and J by 2 bases, leaving 21 bases between them. The length of the CDR3 is 17 residues. Germline CDR1 is MNHEY and CDR2 is SMNVEV (reference sequence).

Worth noting for this clonotype: As the CDR3 is not closed by the conserved phenylalanine or tryptophan, this likely results from a read error. The V call is TRBV7-3, the J call TRBJ1-1; D gene unclear. Germline assignment: CDR1 SGHTA and CDR2 FQGTGA. The length of the CDR3 is 12 residues. Between the trimmed V and J ends, which lost 3 bases and 8 bases, there was a span of 10 bases. The CDR3 DNA sequence: TGTGCCAGCAGCTTGACCGGTGAAGAAGCTTTCTTA. Residues: CASSLTGEEAFL.

In this sample, this clonotype turned up many times. This rearrangement joins TRBV7-9 to TRBJ1-1, with D possibly TRBD1 on 6 matching bases. CDR1 and CDR2 from the germline V gene are SEHNR and FQNEAQ (reference sequence). V shed 2 bases and J shed 3 bases, with 7 bases lying between them. This CDR3 has 13 amino acids. The CDR3 loop reads CASSLQGYTEAFF. The CDR3 DNA is TGTGCCAGCAGCTTACAGGGGTACACTGAAGCTTTCTTT.

This clonotype was recorded at least ten times. V usage is TRBV7-9 and J usage is TRBJ2-1; TRBD1 matches at 8 bases. In germline, CDR1 is SEHNR, CDR2 FQNEAQ (reference sequence). V lost 2 bases, J lost 8 bases, and 8 bases stayed unmatched. The CDR3 contains 15 residues. The CDR3 here is CASSLQDRVGDEQFF. The CDR3 DNA reads TGTGCCAGCAGCTTACAGGACAGGGTTGGGGATGAGCAGTTCTTC. The full variable domain, completed using reference TRBV7-9 and TRBJ2-1, is DTGVSQNPRHKITKRGQNVTFRCDPISEHNRLYWYRQTLGQGPEFLTYFQNEAQLEKSRLLSDRFSAERPKGSFSTLEIQRTEQGDSAMYLCASSLQDRVGDEQFFGPGTRLTVL.

To note about this clonotype: This sequence is one base from a far larger clone and is likely a read error. This sequence joins TRBV7-2 and TRBJ2-1, with D perhaps TRBD2 (6 bases). Germline assignment: CDR1 SGHTA and CDR2 FQGNSA. This CDR3 is 16 amino acids long. Trimming cost V 2 bases and J 4 bases, with 15 bases left between them. This chain's CDR3 is CASSLKRAGEYNEQFF. The CDR3 region has the DNA TGTGCCAGCAGCTTAAAGCGGGCTGGTGAATACAATGAGCAGTTCTTC.

This clonotype showed up many times. The V and J genes are TRBV28 and TRBJ2-1; 8 bases line up with TRBD1. CDR1 is MDHEN and CDR2 is SYDVKM in the germline V gene. The CDR3 length is 14 residues. Germline trimming cut 7 bases from V and 7 bases from J; bases unmatched to any gene: 9. The CDR3 nucleotides read TGTGCCAGCATCAGGGGGCGCATAAAGAATGAGCAGTTCTTC. This gives the protein CASIRGRIKNEQFF.

This clonotype showed up many times. The J gene is TRBJ2-1, the V gene TRBV5-1; 7 nucleotides line up with TRBD2. The CDR3 consists of 15 residues. Trimming took 0 bases from V and 2 from J; bases not matched to a gene: 2. Germline CDR1 reads SGHRS; CDR2 reads YFSETQ. CDR3 nucleotides: TGCGCCAGCAGCTTGGGCGGGAGCCCCTACAATGAGCAGTTCTTC. Its protein is CASSLGGSPYNEQFF.

This clonotype was detected many times. J is TRBJ2-5 and V is TRBV11-2; TRBD2 is a possible D gene (5 bases). V shed 4 bases and J shed 6 bases, with 12 bases lying between them. This CDR3 comprises 13 residues. CDR1 and CDR2 (germline): SGHAT, FQNNGV. CDR3 amino acids: CASSSSGFQTQYF. The CDR3 DNA is TGTGCCAGCAGCTCATCGGGGTTTCAGACCCAGTACTTC.